This T cell receptor (beta chain) originates from a study of response to subunit inactivated influenza vaccine. Points from the study as a whole: Only a handful of new T cells, the authors suggested, are recruited with each seasonal influenza vaccination.

This clonotype has more than one count but fewer than ten. Antigen specificity is unknown. Trimming pared 5 bases from V and 10 bases from J, leaving 15 bases between. CDR3 length: 14 residues. Germline CDR1 and CDR2: SGHVS and FQNEAQ. One entry per CDR3 protein results from TCRdb running MiXCR on the RT-PCR reads. This sample has hundreds of thousands of distinct CDR3 sequences; 11% occur once, and the top ten carry less than 15%. Sequenced here: PBMCs from blood, sampled roughly 48 days after vaccination. This clonotype was obtained from a man aged 50 to 60 who received an inactivated influenza vaccine. The rearrangement joins TRBV7-8 to TRBJ1-6; tentatively, D is TRBD1 (5 bases). CDR3 bases: TGTGCCAGCAGCGTCAGGGATCGTCGGTCACCCCTCCACTTT. Its translation: CASSVRDRRSPLHF.